Presented here are 11 T cell receptor beta chains from one specimen sequenced in a study of T cell repertoires in cytomegalovirus infection. TCRdb fed the reads into MiXCR, producing one record per CDR3 protein. In the table there are tens of thousands of distinct CDR3 sequences, 3% to 4% of which are singletons. Sequencing was performed on PBMCs. These receptor sequences come from a human donor in good health (CMV status not recorded). Some clones in this sample may be carry-over from other donors' samples.

This clonotype occurred many times. The DNA for the CDR3 is TGTGCCAGCAGCCCTCAGGGGATCGCGGGAATGGCTTTCTTT. It codes for CASSPQGIAGMAFF. The chain uses TRBV12-3 or TRBV12-4 and TRBJ1-1; D is perhaps TRBD1 (6 bases). The CDR3 extends over 14 amino acids. The V gene lost 6 bases and the J gene lost 11 bases, with 22 bases spanning the gap.

At least ten counts were recorded for this clonotype. At one boundary the junction diverges from the germline segment, which might be a read error. This rearrangement joins TRBV7-7 to TRBJ2-3; 7 positions agree with TRBD1. The CDR3 sequence is 14 residues long. Looked up from germline, CDR1 is SSHAT and CDR2 is FNYEAQ (reference sequence). The CDR3 spells CASSQQGSTDTQYF. The CDR3 region has the DNA TGTGCTAGCAGTCAACAGGGGAGCACAGATACGCAGTATTTT.

This clonotype was recorded many times. DNA for the CDR3: TGTGCCAGCAGTGACCTAGCGGGGGCCCTCTACGAGCAGTACTTC. Residues: CASSDLAGALYEQYF. The chain combines TRBV6-2 or TRBV6-3 with TRBJ2-7, with TRBD2 matching 10 bases. Germline V gene lookup returns CDR1 MNHEY and CDR2 SVGEGT. Unmatched junction bases numbered 7, after V lost 5 bases and J lost 3 bases. The CDR3 has 15 residues.

This clonotype was detected ten times or more. The chain combines TRBV28 with TRBJ2-4; D unclear. CDR1 is MDHEN and CDR2 is SYDVKM in the germline V gene. CDR3 length: 16 residues. The V and J ends lost 3 bases and 0 bases respectively, with 12 bases between them. The CDR3 DNA sequence: TGTGCCAGCAGTTTTTCGACCGGCTTAGCCAAAAACATTCAGTACTTC. Encoded protein: CASSFSTGLAKNIQYF. The variable domain in full, completed from reference TRBV28 and TRBJ2-4, reads DVKVTQSSRYLVKRTGEKVFLECVQDMDHENMFWYRQDPGLGLRLIYFSYDVKMKEKGDIPEGYSVSREKKERFSLILESASTNQTSMYLCASSFSTGLAKNIQYFGAGTRLSVL.

This clonotype appeared many times. V usage is TRBV7-2 and J usage is TRBJ2-3; no reliable D call. V was cut by 4 bases and J by 7 bases, with 9 bases left in between. This CDR3 is built from 12 residues. CDR1 and CDR2 (germline): SGHTA, FQGNSA. The CDR3 loop is CASSSRSYTQYF. The DNA of the CDR3 is TGTGCCAGCAGCTCTAGGTCGTATACGCAGTATTTT.

At least ten counts were recorded for this clonotype. The genes are TRBV12-3 or TRBV12-4 and TRBJ2-3; weak D call: TRBD2 (6 bases). V gave up 4 bases and J gave up 6 bases, with 14 bases separating them. The CDR3 has 14 residues. In nucleotides, the CDR3 is TGTGCCAGCAGTTCGGGACTCAACATCGATACGCAGTATTTT. This codes for CASSSGLNIDTQYF.

This clonotype was counted at least ten times. This chain uses TRBV7-6 with TRBJ2-3; 10 bases agree with TRBD2. Germline CDR1 and CDR2: SGHVS and FNYEAQ. With 0 bases clipped from V and 6 bases from J, the junction kept 9 bases outside the gene matches. The CDR3 has 17 residues. The chain's CDR3 is CASSLASVAGGRDTQYF. The DNA of the CDR3 is TGTGCCAGCAGCTTAGCGTCAGTAGCGGGGGGCCGGGATACGCAGTATTTT.

This clonotype was seen many times. This chain joins TRBV7-2 and TRBJ2-5; either TRBD1 or TRBD2 may supply D (6 bases each). Germline CDR1 SGHTA, CDR2 FQGNSA. V lost 3 bases to trimming and J lost 6 bases, with 14 bases between them. The CDR3 has 14 amino acids. The CDR3 protein is CASSLEGDRKTQYF. CDR3 DNA sequence: TGTGCCAGCAGCTTGGAGGGGGACCGAAAGACCCAGTACTTC.

This clonotype was detected ten times or more. This chain connects TRBV6-2 or TRBV6-3 to TRBJ2-3; weak D call: TRBD2 (6 bases). The V end was cut by 0 bases, the J end by 6 bases, with 10 bases between. The CDR3 is 14 amino acids. Germline V gives CDR1 MNHEY, CDR2 SVGEGT. CDR3 loop: CASSYSQGLDTQYF. CDR3 DNA sequence: TGTGCCAGCAGTTACTCCCAGGGACTGGATACGCAGTATTTT.

This clonotype has a count of ten or more. The J gene is TRBJ2-5, the V gene TRBV7-2; unclear D gene. Germline CDR1 is SGHTA and CDR2 is FQGNSA. V lost 3 bases and J lost 4, with 9 bases in between. The CDR3 is 13 residues long. This CDR3 is CASSFSWRETQYF. The CDR3 nucleotides are TGTGCCAGCAGCTTCAGTTGGCGAGAGACCCAGTACTTC.

This clonotype was counted many times. The chain links TRBV7-2 to TRBJ2-3; D may be TRBD2 (5 bases). The CDR3 spans 14 residues. Germline V CDR1 and CDR2: SGHTA, FQGNSA. V was trimmed by 3 bases and J by 1 base, leaving 8 bases between them. The CDR3 DNA follows: TGTGCCAGCAGCTTTGGAGGAGGCACAGATACGCAGTATTTT. Protein: CASSFGGGTDTQYF. Full variable domain (remainder filled in from reference TRBV7-2 and TRBJ2-3): GAGVSQSPSNKVTEKGKDVELRCDPISGHTALYWYRQSLGQGLEFLIYFQGNSAPDKSGLPSDRFSAERTGGSVSTLTIQRTQQEDSAVYLCASSFGGGTDTQYFGPGTRLTVL.